These T cell receptor beta chains were read from a single sample in a study of cytomegalovirus exposure and HLA in healthy donors. The protocol was immunoSEQ multiplex PCR, while the TCRdb copy is restricted to in-frame clones and leaves out a portion. The data contain more than 85,000 clones, about 94% of them seen just once; the ten biggest clones take up around 1.1%. Sequences were obtained from PBMCs. Receptors were obtained from a woman in her 30s in good health and CMV-seropositive. CDR3s include the opening cysteine and the closing phenylalanine or tryptophan. The order of the fields is J gene, D gene, clone size, V gene, CDR3 protein, CDR3 DNA. A D gene is named only where the DNA matches it firmly. For some rows the clone size is stated as once, few or many, or as a class when expanded; others skip it.

TRBJ1-2	-	-	TRBV7-3	CASSLRQGPTGADGYTF	TGTGCCAGCAGCTTACGGCAGGGGCCCACCGGGGCCGATGGCTACACCTTC
TRBJ1-4	-	-	TRBV19	CASNDSPNEKLFF	TGTGCCAGTAACGACAGCCCCAATGAAAAACTGTTTTTT
TRBJ2-7	-	-	TRBV7-2	CASSPQDRNSYEQYF	TGTGCCAGCAGCCCCCAGGACAGAAACTCCTACGAGCAGTACTTC
TRBJ2-1	TRBD1	-	TRBV6-5	CASSLPGQGYNEQFF	TGTGCCAGCAGTTTACCGGGACAGGGGTACAATGAGCAGTTCTTC
TRBJ2-3	-	-	TRBV4-3	CASSQDRFGGGSTDTQYF	TGCGCCAGCAGCCAAGATCGGTTTGGCGGCGGGAGCACAGATACGCAGTATTTT
TRBJ1-1	TRBD1	few	TRBV7-9	CASSLGQMNTEAFF	TGTGCCAGCAGCTTGGGACAGATGAACACTGAAGCTTTCTTT
TRBJ2-7	-	-	TRBV5-1	CASSSLQGLSYEQYF	TGCGCCAGCAGCTCTCTCCAGGGGCTCTCCTACGAGCAGTACTTC
TRBJ2-1	-	-	TRBV7-2	CASSISGKLLGEQFF	TGTGCCAGCAGCATCTCCGGGAAGCTGCTGGGTGAGCAGTTCTTC
TRBJ2-2	-	-	TRBV6-6	CASSRTRQANTGELFF	TGTGCCAGCAGCCGAACTAGACAGGCGAACACCGGGGAGCTGTTTTTT
TRBJ2-1	TRBD2	few	TRBV28	CASIVSGRALFNEQFF	TGTGCCAGCATCGTTAGCGGGAGGGCCCTCTTTAATGAGCAGTTCTTC
TRBJ1-2	-	-	TRBV2	CASSLLHRVSQSGYTF	TGTGCCAGCAGCCTATTACACAGGGTGTCTCAATCTGGCTACACCTTC
TRBJ2-1	-	-	TRBV4-3	CASSLRTGTYNEQFF	TGCGCCAGCAGCCTAAGGACCGGGACTTACAATGAGCAGTTCTTC
TRBJ2-1	-	-	TRBV7-9	CASSLALGAGLLSYNEQFF	TGTGCCAGCAGCTTAGCGTTGGGGGCAGGCTTACTCTCCTACAATGAGCAGTTCTTC
TRBJ2-7	-	-	TRBV19	CASSIDHGTPLYEQYF	TGTGCCAGTAGTATAGATCACGGGACACCGCTCTACGAGCAGTACTTC
TRBJ2-7	TRBD2	-	TRBV30	CAWREMGLAGKGITYEQYF	TGTGCCTGGAGGGAAATGGGACTAGCGGGAAAGGGGATAACCTACGAGCAGTACTTC
TRBJ1-1	-	once	TRBV5-6	CASSLSLRGGEAFF	TGTGCCAGCAGCTTGTCTCTCAGGGGCGGTGAAGCTTTCTTT
TRBJ1-1	-	once	TRBV4-1	CASSQEGSYGTEAFF	TGCGCCAGCAGCCAAGAAGGGAGTTATGGGACTGAAGCTTTCTTT
TRBJ2-7	-	-	TRBV5-1	CASSFGDNYEQYF	TGCGCCAGCAGCTTTGGGGACAACTACGAGCAGTACTTC
TRBJ1-1	-	-	TRBV11-2	CASSLRRAEAFF	TGTGCCAGCAGCTTACGGAGAGCTGAAGCTTTCTTT
TRBJ2-2	TRBD2	-	TRBV28	CASSLLGLAEENTGELFF	TGTGCCAGCAGCCTACTGGGACTAGCGGAGGAGAACACCGGGGAGCTGTTTTTT
TRBJ2-7	TRBD1	-	TRBV29-1	CSVAGTGSFSEQYF	TGCAGCGTTGCCGGGACAGGGTCTTTCTCCGAGCAGTACTTC
TRBJ1-3	-	-	TRBV7-2	CASSPTGWFGPGNTIYF	TGTGCCAGCAGCCCCACCGGGTGGTTCGGTCCTGGAAACACCATATATTTT
TRBJ2-3	-	-	TRBV6-5	CANLGAGRTDTQYF	TGTGCCAATCTTGGCGCAGGGCGGACAGATACGCAGTATTTT
TRBJ2-5	-	once	TRBV7-3	CASSPAPSGGIEETQYF	TGTGCCAGCAGCCCCGCCCCGAGCGGCGGAATTGAAGAGACCCAGTACTTC
TRBJ2-3	TRBD2	-	TRBV5-6	CASSLGTSGTPTDTQYF	TGTGCCAGCAGCTTGGGGACTAGCGGGACACCGACAGATACGCAGTATTTT
TRBJ2-1	TRBD2	-	TRBV7-9	CASRLLAGGPSEQFF	TGTGCCAGCAGGCTACTAGCGGGCGGGCCCAGTGAGCAGTTCTTC
TRBJ2-2	TRBD2	-	TRBV11-2	CASSSPGLAGLDGELFF	TGTGCCAGCAGCTCACCTGGACTAGCGGGACTTGACGGGGAGCTGTTTTTT